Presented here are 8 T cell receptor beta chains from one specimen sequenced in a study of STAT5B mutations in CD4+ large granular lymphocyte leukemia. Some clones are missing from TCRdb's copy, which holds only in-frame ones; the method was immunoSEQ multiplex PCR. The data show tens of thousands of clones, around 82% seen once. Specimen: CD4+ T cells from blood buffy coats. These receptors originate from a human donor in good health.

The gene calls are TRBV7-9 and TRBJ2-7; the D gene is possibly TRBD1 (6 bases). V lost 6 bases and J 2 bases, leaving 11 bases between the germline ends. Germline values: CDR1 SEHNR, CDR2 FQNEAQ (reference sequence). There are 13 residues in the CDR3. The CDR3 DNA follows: TGTGCCAGCAGTCCAGGACAGACCTACGAGCAGTACTTC. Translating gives CASSPGQTYEQYF.

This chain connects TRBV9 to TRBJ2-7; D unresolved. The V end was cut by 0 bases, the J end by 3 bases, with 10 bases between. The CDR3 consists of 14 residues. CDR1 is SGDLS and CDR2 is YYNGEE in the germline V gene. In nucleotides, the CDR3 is TGTGCCAGCAGCGTAGGCTGGGCAGGCTACGAGCAGTACTTC. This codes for CASSVGWAGYEQYF.

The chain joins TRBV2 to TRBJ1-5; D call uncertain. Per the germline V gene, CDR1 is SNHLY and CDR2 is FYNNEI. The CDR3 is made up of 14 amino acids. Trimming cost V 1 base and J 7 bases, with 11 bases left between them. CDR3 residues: CASSEEGISQPQHF. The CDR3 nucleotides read TGTGCCAGCAGTGAAGAGGGAATAAGCCAGCCCCAGCATTTT. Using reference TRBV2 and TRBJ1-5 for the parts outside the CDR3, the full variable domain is EPEVTQTPSHQVTQMGQEVILRCVPISNHLYFYWYRQILGQKVEFLVSFYNNEISEKSEIFDDQFSVERPDGSNFTLKIRSTKLEDSAMYFCASSEEGISQPQHFGDGTRLSIL.

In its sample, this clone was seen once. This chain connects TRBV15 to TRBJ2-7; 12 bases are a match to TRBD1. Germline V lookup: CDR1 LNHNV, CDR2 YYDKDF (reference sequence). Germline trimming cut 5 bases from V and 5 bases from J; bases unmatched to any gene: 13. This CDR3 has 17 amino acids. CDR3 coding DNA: TGTGCCACCAGCGGGGGACAGGGGGCCCGCTGGTTCCACGAGCAGTACTTC. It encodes CATSGGQGARWFHEQYF.

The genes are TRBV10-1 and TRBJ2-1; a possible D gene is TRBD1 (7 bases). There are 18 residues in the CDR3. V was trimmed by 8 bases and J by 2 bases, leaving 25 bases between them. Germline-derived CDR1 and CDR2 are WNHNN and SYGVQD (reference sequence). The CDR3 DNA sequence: TGCGCCAGCGTCATCAGGGGGGATGTTGGGGCCCCCTACAATGAGCAGTTCTTC. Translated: CASVIRGDVGAPYNEQFF.

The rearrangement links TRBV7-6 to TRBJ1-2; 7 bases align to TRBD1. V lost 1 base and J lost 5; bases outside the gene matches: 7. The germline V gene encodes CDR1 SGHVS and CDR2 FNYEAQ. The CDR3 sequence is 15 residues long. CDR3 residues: CASSLGTGGAYGYTF. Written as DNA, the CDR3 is TGTGCCAGCAGCTTAGGGACAGGAGGCGCTTATGGCTACACCTTC.

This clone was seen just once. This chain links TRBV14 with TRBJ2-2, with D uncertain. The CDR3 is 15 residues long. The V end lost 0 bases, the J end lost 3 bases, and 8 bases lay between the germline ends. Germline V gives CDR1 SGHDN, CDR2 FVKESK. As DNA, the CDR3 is TGTGCCAGCAGCCAAGATATTATGTACACCGGGGAGCTGTTTTTT. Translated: CASSQDIMYTGELFF.

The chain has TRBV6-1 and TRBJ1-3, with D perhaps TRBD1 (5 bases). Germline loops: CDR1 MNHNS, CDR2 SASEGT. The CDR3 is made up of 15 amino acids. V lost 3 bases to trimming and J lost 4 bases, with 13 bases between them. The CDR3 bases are TGTGCCAGCAGTGATATAGGGACGGGAGGAAACACCATATATTTT. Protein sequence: CASSDIGTGGNTIYF.